The sequence of this T cell receptor (beta chain) was determined in a study of T cells in Graves' hyperthyroidism and ophthalmopathy. Template material for amplifying TCR beta CDR3 regions consisted of RNA transcripts. First-round RT-PCR of the TCR CDR3 relied on the HTBI primer set. MiXCR was run by TCRdb on the multiplex PCR reads, yielding one entry per CDR3 protein. Among 560,000 or so distinct CDR3 sequences listed, about 20% were seen once. V lost 4 bases to trimming and J lost 9 bases; unmatched junction nucleotides: 17. The CDR3 length is 17 residues. The V gene's germline CDR1 is SGDLS and CDR2 YYNGEE.

The clonotype comes from a man aged 40-49 years with Graves' ophthalmopathy. Material: blood. V is TRBV9 and J is TRBJ2-1, with 9 positions matching TRBD2. The CDR3 region is CASSPLRAGGREVEQFF. CDR3 in DNA: TGTGCCAGCAGCCCTCTGCGCGCGGGGGGGCGTGAAGTTGAGCAGTTCTTC.